The 3 T cell receptor beta chains given below trace back to one sample, sequenced in a study of blood T cell repertoires in COVID-19. The method was immunoSEQ multiplex PCR; TCRdb's version includes in-frame clones alone and lacks a portion of them. The sample has about 150,000 clones, over 80% seen once. The sample was peripheral blood. These receptors all stem from an elderly man with acute or convalescent COVID-19.

The J gene is TRBJ2-2, the V gene TRBV28, with D possibly matching TRBD1 (6 bases). V gave up 11 bases and J gave up 4 bases, with 20 bases separating them. The CDR3 is 15 amino acids. Germline V gives CDR1 MDHEN, CDR2 SYDVKM. Here the CDR3 reads CAGRSGTFPTGELFF. The CDR3 DNA reads TGTGCCGGCCGATCCGGGACATTTCCCACCGGGGAGCTGTTTTTT.

The chain is built from TRBV5-1 and TRBJ1-2; TRBD1 aligns across 7 bases. The CDR3 is made up of 15 amino acids. Losses at the gene ends were 2 bases for V and 6 bases for J; bases not matched to a gene: 10. The germline V gene encodes CDR1 SGHRS and CDR2 YFSETQ. The CDR3 here is CASSLDRDWSDGYTF. In DNA form, the CDR3 reads TGCGCCAGCAGCTTAGACAGGGATTGGAGCGATGGCTACACCTTC.

The chain carries TRBV19 and TRBJ1-5, with 9 bases fitting TRBD1. Germline lookup yields CDR1 LNHDA and CDR2 SQIVND (reference sequence). V lost 5 bases to trimming and J lost 9 bases; unmatched junction nucleotides: 11. The CDR3 is made up of 15 amino acids. The CDR3 is CASSEGQGILGPQHF. The CDR3 DNA is TGTGCCAGTAGTGAGGGACAGGGTATCTTGGGGCCCCAGCATTTT.